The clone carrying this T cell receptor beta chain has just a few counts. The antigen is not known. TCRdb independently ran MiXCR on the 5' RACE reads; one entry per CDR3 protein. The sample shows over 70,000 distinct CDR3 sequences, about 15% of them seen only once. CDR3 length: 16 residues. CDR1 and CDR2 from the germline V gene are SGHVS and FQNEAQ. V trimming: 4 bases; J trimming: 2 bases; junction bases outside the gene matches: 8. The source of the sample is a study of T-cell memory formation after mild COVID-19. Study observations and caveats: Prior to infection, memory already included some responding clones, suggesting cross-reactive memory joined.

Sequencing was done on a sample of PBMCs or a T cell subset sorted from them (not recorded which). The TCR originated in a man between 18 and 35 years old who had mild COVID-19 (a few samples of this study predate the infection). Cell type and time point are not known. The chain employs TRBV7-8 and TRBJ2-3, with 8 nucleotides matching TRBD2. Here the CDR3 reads CASSSPLAGLTDTQYF. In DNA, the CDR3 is TGTGCCAGCAGCTCCCCCTTAGCGGGGCTCACAGATACGCAGTATTTT.